The 20 T cell receptor beta chains presented below share a single source sample, sequenced in a study of T cell responses to AZD1222 COVID-19 vaccine. Produced via immunoSEQ multiplex PCR; TCRdb's table is partial and in-frame only. This table has about 100,000 clones, 85% to 95% appearing once. This specimen consisted of peripheral blood, obtained on day 0 of AZD1222 vaccination. Source of these receptors: an adult in good health.

The CDR3 is CASSYANWGETQYF. As DNA, the CDR3 is TGTGCCAGCAGTTACGCTAACTGGGGAGAGACCCAGTACTTC. V gene TRBV6-5 combines with J gene TRBJ2-5; D remains ambiguous. The CDR3 has 14 amino acids. Trimming removed 2 bases at V and 4 bases at J, with 11 bases between. Germline V gene lookup returns CDR1 MNHEY and CDR2 SVGAGI.

This clone was counted a single time. The genes are TRBV12-5 and TRBJ2-1; TRBD1 agrees at 7 bases. The CDR3 extends over 13 amino acids. The germline CDR1 and CDR2 sequences are LGHNT and FRNRAP. V lost 0 bases, J lost 9 bases, and 2 bases stayed unmatched. The CDR3 reads CASGLVAGGEQFF. CDR3 DNA: TGTGCTAGTGGTTTGGTAGCAGGGGGTGAGCAGTTCTTC. Drawing the rest from reference TRBV12-5 and TRBJ2-1, the complete variable domain is DARVTQTPRHKVTEMGQEVTMRCQPILGHNTVFWYRQTMMQGLELLAYFRNRAPLDDSGMPKDRFSAEMPDATLATLKIQPSEPRDSAVYFCASGLVAGGEQFFGPGTRLTVL.

This clone was seen only once. The chain employs TRBV28 and TRBJ1-1; no reliable D call. Trimming stripped 7 bases from V and 10 bases from J, with 13 bases between. Germline values: CDR1 MDHEN, CDR2 SYDVKM. This CDR3 spans 11 amino acids. CDR3 protein: CASISGRVAFF. The CDR3 DNA reads as TGTGCCAGCATCTCGGGGAGGGTAGCTTTCTTT. Looking up the rest from reference TRBV28 and TRBJ1-1 gives the full variable domain: DVKVTQSSRYLVKRTGEKVFLECVQDMDHENMFWYRQDPGLGLRLIYFSYDVKMKEKGDIPEGYSVSREKKERFSLILESASTNQTSMYLCASISGRVAFFGQGTRLTVV.

The J gene is TRBJ2-5, the V gene TRBV10-3; 8 bases line up with TRBD2. This CDR3 spans 16 amino acids. Germline V gene sequence: CDR1 ENHRY, CDR2 SYGVKD. V shed 7 bases, J shed 6 bases, and the junction held 16 bases outside the gene matches. CDR3 sequence: CAIIDGLAGSVKTQYF. The CDR3 bases are TGTGCCATCATCGACGGACTAGCCGGGAGTGTTAAGACCCAGTACTTC.

CDR3 coding DNA: TGTGCCAGCAGTTTGGGCTTCGGGTCACCCCTCCACTTT. Amino acids: CASSLGFGSPLHF. The chain uses TRBV12-3 or TRBV12-4 and TRBJ1-6; D is unresolved. CDR3 size: 13 residues. V was trimmed by 3 bases and J by 10 bases, leaving 10 bases between them.

The chain couples TRBV10-3 to TRBJ2-7, with D unresolved. The CDR3 totals 12 residues. Looked up from germline, CDR1 is ENHRY and CDR2 is SYGVKD. V was pared by 4 bases and J by 7 bases, with 11 bases between. The CDR3 sequence: CAISGPAREQYF. In nucleotides, the CDR3 is TGTGCCATCAGTGGGCCGGCGAGGGAGCAGTACTTC.

This chain links TRBV5-1 with TRBJ2-3; D is unclear. Germline assignment: CDR1 SGHRS and CDR2 YFSETQ. The CDR3 spans 13 residues. Trimming took 4 bases from V and 1 from J, leaving 7 bases between them. CDR3 coding DNA: TGCGCCAGCAGCCTAACACGCACAGATACGCAGTATTTT. Translation gives CASSLTRTDTQYF.

The J gene is TRBJ2-2, the V gene TRBV7-3; D is undetermined. With 4 bases removed from V and 5 bases from J, the gap between germline ends came to 14 bases. From germline, CDR1 is SGHTA and CDR2 FQGTGA. CDR3 length equals 15 residues. This chain's CDR3 is CASSSRPRPTGELFF. Here the CDR3 DNA reads TGTGCCAGCAGCTCCCGCCCAAGACCGACCGGGGAGCTGTTTTTT. The full variable domain, its missing parts supplied by reference TRBV7-3 and TRBJ2-2, is GAGVSQTPSNKVTEKGKYVELRCDPISGHTALYWYRQSLGQGPEFLIYFQGTGAADDSGLPNDRFFAVRPEGSVSTLKIQRTERGDSAVYLCASSSRPRPTGELFFGEGSRLTVL.

CDR3 bases: TGTGCCAGCAGCTTTTTAGCGGGGAATGAGCAGTTCTTC. This gives the protein CASSFLAGNEQFF. This chain joins TRBV5-4 and TRBJ2-1; TRBD2 agrees at 8 bases. Germline V lookup: CDR1 SGHNT, CDR2 YYREEE (reference sequence). J lost 7 bases, V lost 2 bases, and 2 bases had no gene match. The CDR3 is 13 amino acids. Looking up the rest from reference TRBV5-4 and TRBJ2-1 gives the full variable domain: ETGVTQSPTHLIKTRGQQVTLRCSSQSGHNTVSWYQQALGQGPQFIFQYYREEENGRGNFPPRFSGLQFPNYSSELNVNALELDDSALYLCASSFLAGNEQFFGPGTRLTVL.

The J gene is TRBJ2-7, the V gene TRBV27; 9 bases align to TRBD2. Germline V gene lookup returns CDR1 MNHEY and CDR2 SMNVEV (reference sequence). The CDR3 consists of 15 residues. The ends lost 4 bases at V and 7 bases at J; junction bases unmatched: 11. CDR3 amino acids: CASSSLAGAAGEQYF. DNA for the CDR3: TGTGCCAGCAGTTCATTAGCGGGAGCAGCAGGGGAGCAGTACTTC.

Note on this clone: The same CDR3 also results from other DNA sequences found in this sample. V is TRBV3-1 (or the pseudogene TRBV3-2) and J is TRBJ1-2; D unresolved. Deletions cut 0 bases from V and 2 bases from J, with 7 bases between. This CDR3 is built from 14 residues. In germline, CDR1 is LGHDT, CDR2 YNNKEL (reference sequence). CDR3 residues: CASSQEGGNYGYTF. The DNA for the CDR3 is TGTGCCAGCAGCCAAGAAGGCGGAAACTATGGCTACACCTTC.

This clone was seen just once. The V gene is TRBV30, the J gene TRBJ1-2; 7 nucleotides line up with TRBD1. This CDR3 has 16 residues. Looked up from germline, CDR1 is GTSNPN and CDR2 is SVGIG (reference sequence). The V gene end was trimmed by 4 bases and the J gene end by 3 bases; junction bases not matched to a gene: 14. CDR3 nucleotides: TGTGCCTGGACCTTATCGAGACAGGGAAGGGACTATGGCTACACCTTC. Protein product: CAWTLSRQGRDYGYTF.

This chain connects TRBV30 to TRBJ2-7, with 7 bases that match TRBD1. The CDR3 runs to 13 residues. Germline assignment: CDR1 GTSNPN and CDR2 SVGIG (reference sequence). V dropped 0 bases and J dropped 7; count of bases not matched to a gene: 6. The CDR3 here is CAWSVNRGREQYF. Here the CDR3 DNA reads TGTGCCTGGAGTGTAAACAGGGGACGAGAGCAGTACTTC.

The chain couples TRBV3-1 (or the pseudogene TRBV3-2) to TRBJ1-1, with D hard to call. CDR3 length: 12 amino acids. V was shortened by 0 bases and J by 7 bases, with 6 bases between the two germline ends. The germline gives CDR1 LGHDT, CDR2 YNNKEL (reference sequence). CDR3 bases: TGTGCCAGCAGCCAAGACCCAGGTGAAGCTTTCTTT. Its protein is CASSQDPGEAFF.

This chain links TRBV18 with TRBJ2-5; the D gene is possibly TRBD2 (5 bases). Trimming removed 2 bases from V and 1 base from J, with 5 bases in between. The CDR3 has 13 residues. Germline CDR1 and CDR2: KGHSH and LQKENI. The CDR3 protein is CASSPGLQETQYF. For the CDR3, the DNA is TGTGCCAGCTCACCAGGACTCCAAGAGACCCAGTACTTC.

This sequence joins TRBV7-3 and TRBJ2-1, with D hard to call. The CDR3 covers 14 residues. The V and J ends lost 4 bases and 0 bases respectively, with 7 bases between them. Germline CDR1 reads SGHTA; CDR2 reads FQGTGA. CDR3 nucleotides: TGTGCCAGCAGCTCCGCGTTCTCCTACAATGAGCAGTTCTTC. Translation gives CASSSAFSYNEQFF. The variable domain in full, with the rest retrieved from reference TRBV7-3 and TRBJ2-1, is GAGVSQTPSNKVTEKGKYVELRCDPISGHTALYWYRQSLGQGPEFLIYFQGTGAADDSGLPNDRFFAVRPEGSVSTLKIQRTERGDSAVYLCASSSAFSYNEQFFGPGTRLTVL.

The chain employs TRBV12-3 or TRBV12-4 and TRBJ2-3, with D perhaps TRBD2 (6 bases). This CDR3 contains 13 residues. V was shortened by 5 bases and J by 5 bases, with 11 bases between the two germline ends. CDR3 in amino acids: CASSPTRVDTQYF. In DNA, the CDR3 is TGTGCCAGCAGTCCGACTAGAGTAGATACGCAGTATTTT.

This clone has just one count. The J gene is TRBJ2-2, the V gene TRBV24-1, with no clear D. V was clipped by 1 base and J by 8 bases, with 10 bases between them. This CDR3 contains 14 residues. Germline V gene data show CDR1 as KGHDR and CDR2 as SFDVKD. CDR3 DNA sequence: TGTGCCACCAGTGATTTCGGGCGTTCTGGGGAGCTGTTTTTT. Protein sequence: CATSDFGRSGELFF.

The V call is TRBV19, the J call TRBJ2-7; tentative D call: TRBD2 (6 bases). The CDR3 sequence is 15 residues long. Germline V gives CDR1 LNHDA, CDR2 SQIVND (reference sequence). V lost 4 bases, J lost 5 bases, and 18 bases lay in between. As DNA, the CDR3 is TGTGCCAGTAGTACCTATTCGGGGGTCGGGAACGAGCAGTACTTC. Its translation: CASSTYSGVGNEQYF.

The gene calls are TRBV4-1 and TRBJ2-1, with 12 bases identical to TRBD2. This CDR3 comprises 17 residues. V trimming: 1 base; J trimming: 8 bases; junction bases outside the gene matches: 9. Germline V lookup: CDR1 MGHRA, CDR2 YSYEKL. CDR3 residues: CASSQGSSGRARDEQFF. CDR3 DNA: TGCGCCAGCAGCCAAGGGTCTAGCGGGAGGGCCAGGGATGAGCAGTTCTTC.